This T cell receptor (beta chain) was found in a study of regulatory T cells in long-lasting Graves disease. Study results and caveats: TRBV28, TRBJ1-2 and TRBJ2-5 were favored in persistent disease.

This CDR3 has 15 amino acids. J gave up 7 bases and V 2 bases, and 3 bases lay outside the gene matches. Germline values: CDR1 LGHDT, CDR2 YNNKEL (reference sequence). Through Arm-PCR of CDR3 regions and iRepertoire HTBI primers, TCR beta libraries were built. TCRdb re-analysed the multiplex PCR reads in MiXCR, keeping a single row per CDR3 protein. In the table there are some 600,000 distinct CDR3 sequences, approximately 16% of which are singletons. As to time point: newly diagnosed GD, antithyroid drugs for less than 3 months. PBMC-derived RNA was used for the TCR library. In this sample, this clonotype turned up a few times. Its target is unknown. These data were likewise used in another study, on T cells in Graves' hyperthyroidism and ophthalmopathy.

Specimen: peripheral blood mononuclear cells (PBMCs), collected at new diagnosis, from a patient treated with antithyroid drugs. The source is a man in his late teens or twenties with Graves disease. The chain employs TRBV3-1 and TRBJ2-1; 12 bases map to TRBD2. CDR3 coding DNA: TGTGCCAGCAGCCAATCAACTAGCGGGAGGAATGAGCAGTTCTTC. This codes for CASSQSTSGRNEQFF.